The 25 T cell receptor beta chains in this list originate from one sample, sequenced in a study of blood T cell repertoires in COVID-19. Assay used: immunoSEQ multiplex PCR; TCRdb lists only in-frame clones, some missing. This sample yields roughly 260,000 clones, of which 65% to 85% are seen a single time; roughly 4% belongs to the top ten. The specimen was peripheral blood. These receptors were taken from a middle-aged woman with active or convalescent COVID-19.

The chain combines TRBV7-9 with TRBJ1-2, with 10 nucleotides matching TRBD1. With V trimmed by 2 bases and J by 6 bases, 6 bases remained unmatched. Germline values: CDR1 SEHNR, CDR2 FQNEAQ (reference sequence). This CDR3 has 15 amino acids. CDR3: CASSLPRQGADGYTF. For the CDR3, the DNA is TGTGCCAGCAGCTTACCCCGACAGGGGGCGGATGGCTACACCTTC.

The chain uses TRBV18 and TRBJ2-1; perhaps TRBD2 as D (5 bases). Germline V gives CDR1 KGHSH, CDR2 LQKENI. The CDR3 length is 18 residues. V was clipped by 2 bases and J by 6 bases, with 23 bases between them. CDR3 in amino acids: CASSPRMFGEHFGNEQFF. DNA for the CDR3: TGTGCCAGCTCACCAAGGATGTTCGGGGAGCACTTCGGCAATGAGCAGTTCTTC. The full variable domain, completed using reference TRBV18 and TRBJ2-1, is NAGVMQNPRHLVRRRGQEARLRCSPMKGHSHVYWYRQLPEEGLKFMVYLQKENIIDESGMPKERFSAEFPKEGPSILRIQQVVRGDSAAYFCASSPRMFGEHFGNEQFFGPGTRLTVL.

The chain uses TRBV18 and TRBJ1-5, with 9 nucleotides matching TRBD1. After removal of 0 bases from V and 7 bases from J, the junction contained 4 bases not matched to a gene. Germline V gene data show CDR1 as KGHSH and CDR2 as LQKENI. This CDR3 spans 15 amino acids. In DNA form, the CDR3 reads TGTGCCAGCTCACCACCGGGACAGGGCCAACAGCCCCAGCATTTT. It yields the protein CASSPPGQGQQPQHF.

The chain couples TRBV6-1 to TRBJ2-7, with D possibly TRBD1 on 7 matching bases. Between the trimmed V and J ends, which lost 2 bases and 2 bases, there was a span of 16 bases. In germline, CDR1 is MNHNS, CDR2 SASEGT. The CDR3 runs to 16 residues. The chain's CDR3 is CASSEKWQGGPYEQYF. In nucleotides, the CDR3 is TGTGCCAGCAGTGAAAAGTGGCAGGGGGGACCCTACGAGCAGTACTTC.

This clone was seen more than once but under ten times. This rearrangement joins TRBV5-1 to TRBJ2-2; D is undetermined. Looked up from germline, CDR1 is SGHRS and CDR2 is YFSETQ. V gave up 1 base and J gave up 2 bases, with 6 bases separating them. The CDR3 is 14 residues long. The CDR3 DNA follows: TGCGCCAGCAGCTTGACTAAAAACACCGGGGAGCTGTTTTTT. Amino acid sequence: CASSLTKNTGELFF.

This clone appeared a few times. The chain recombines TRBV11-2 with TRBJ1-6; D gene ambiguous. V was trimmed by 9 bases and J by 11 bases, leaving 23 bases between them. This CDR3 comprises 15 residues. From germline, CDR1 is SGHAT and CDR2 FQNNGV. As DNA, the CDR3 is TGTGCCAGTATTAGCATGGCCGGAGTACCAACACCCCTCCACTTT. Translation gives CASISMAGVPTPLHF.

The gene calls are TRBV21-1 and TRBJ2-1; the listed D gene, TRBD2, was not tested against the DNA. TRBV21-1 is a pseudogene segment. CDR3 length: 15 residues. The DNA of the CDR3 is TGTGCCAGCAGCAAACTAGCCGCCACTTTCAATGAGCAGTTCTTC. It encodes CASSKLAATFNEQFF.

Of note for this clone: This specimen includes other DNA sequences encoding the same CDR3. V gene TRBV11-2 combines with J gene TRBJ2-7; D is possibly TRBD2 (5 bases). CDR1 and CDR2 from the germline V gene are SGHAT and FQNNGV. The CDR3 has 11 amino acids. Trimming shortened V by 8 bases and J by 3 bases, and 8 bases separated the two germline ends. In DNA, the CDR3 is TGTGCCAGCTCTCGGGGCTACGAGCAGTACTTC. This translates into CASSRGYEQYF. Drawing the rest from reference TRBV11-2 and TRBJ2-7, the complete variable domain is EAGVAQSPRYKIIEKRQSVAFWCNPISGHATLYWYQQILGQGPKLLIQFQNNGVVDDSQLPKDRFSAERLKGVDSTLKIQPAKLEDSAVYLCASSRGYEQYFGPGTRLTVT.

This sequence joins TRBV5-1 and TRBJ1-6, with D hard to call. The CDR3 has 14 residues. The germline V and J ends were trimmed by 0 bases and 9 bases, with 10 bases remaining between them. Germline V CDR1 and CDR2: SGHRS, YFSETQ. CDR3 DNA sequence: TGCGCCAGCAGCTTGGGGGAGTTGAGTTCACCCCTCCACTTT. Its translation is CASSLGELSSPLHF.

The chain recombines TRBV5-1 with TRBJ1-3, with D possibly being TRBD1 (5 bases). Trimming removed 6 bases at V and 2 bases at J, with 9 bases between. Germline loops: CDR1 SGHRS, CDR2 YFSETQ. The CDR3 covers 13 residues. The CDR3 spells CASKQDTGNTIYF. Here the CDR3 DNA reads TGCGCCAGCAAACAGGACACTGGAAACACCATATATTTT.

The V and J genes are TRBV11-2 and TRBJ2-7; perhaps TRBD2 as D (6 bases). Germline V gene data show CDR1 as SGHAT and CDR2 as FQNNGV. The CDR3 is 15 residues long. V lost 1 base to trimming and J lost 3 bases, with 13 bases between them. CDR3 amino acids: CASSLVPSGGYEQYF. In DNA form, the CDR3 reads TGTGCCAGCAGCTTAGTTCCTTCCGGGGGCTACGAGCAGTACTTC.

V gene TRBV2 combines with J gene TRBJ2-3; 7 bases map to TRBD1. The CDR3 is 14 residues long. Per germline, CDR1 SNHLY and CDR2 FYNNEI. V shed 7 bases and J 2 bases; nucleotides not matched to a gene: 6. The CDR3, as DNA: TGTGCCAGCACCCGGGACAGAAACACAGATACGCAGTATTTT. Translation: CASTRDRNTDTQYF.

The chain joins TRBV5-1 to TRBJ2-1, with 7 bases lining up with TRBD2. The CDR3 has 15 residues. Germline CDR1 reads SGHRS; CDR2 reads YFSETQ. Trimming removed 3 bases from V and 5 bases from J; junction bases left unmatched: 8. CDR3: CASSSGLPPHNEQFF. CDR3 in DNA: TGCGCCAGCAGCTCGGGACTACCTCCCCACAATGAGCAGTTCTTC.

The V gene is TRBV7-2, the J gene TRBJ1-2, with TRBD1 matching 7 bases. The junction had 10 bases not matched to a gene; V was cut back by 2 bases and J by 1 base. Germline V gene sequence: CDR1 SGHTA, CDR2 FQGNSA. This CDR3 contains 17 residues. CDR3 residues: CASSLPGQIYFNYGYTF. The CDR3 bases are TGTGCCAGCAGCTTACCGGGACAGATATACTTTAACTATGGCTACACCTTC.

In nucleotides, the CDR3 is TGTGCCAGCAGTCCGGACCAGGGGCGAGCTTTCTTT. As protein: CASSPDQGRAFF. The chain carries TRBV12-3 or TRBV12-4 and TRBJ1-1, with D possibly TRBD1 on 6 matching bases. The ends were cut back, 5 bases at V and 10 bases at J, with 14 bases in the middle. The CDR3 length is 12 residues.

The chain joins TRBV4-2 to TRBJ2-3; 9 bases match TRBD2. J lost 2 bases, V lost 1 base, and 10 bases had no gene match. Germline loops: CDR1 LGHNA, CDR2 YNFKEQ. The CDR3 covers 18 residues. This CDR3 reads CASSQAAKRGDNTDTQYF. As DNA, the CDR3 is TGTGCCAGCAGCCAAGCAGCCAAGCGGGGGGACAACACAGATACGCAGTATTTT.

This clone was seen more than once but under ten times. The chain carries TRBV6-1 and TRBJ2-7, with D possibly matching TRBD1 (5 bases). Germline-derived CDR1 and CDR2 are MNHNS and SASEGT. CDR3 length: 15 residues. Trimming stripped 1 base from V and 5 bases from J, with 15 bases between. The CDR3 protein is CASSEGGYRDNEQYF. In DNA form, the CDR3 reads TGTGCCAGCAGTGAAGGGGGCTACCGCGACAACGAGCAGTACTTC.

The chain recombines TRBV30 with TRBJ2-2, with 8 positions matching TRBD2. Germline V gene data show CDR1 as GTSNPN and CDR2 as SVGIG (reference sequence). J lost 9 bases, V lost 3 bases, and 12 bases had no gene match. This CDR3 region has 15 residues. As DNA, the CDR3 is TGTGCCTGGAGCCTTGGGGTAGCGGGGTCGAGGGAGCTGTTTTTT. As protein: CAWSLGVAGSRELFF.

This clone has a handful of counts. The chain recombines TRBV10-3 with TRBJ1-2, with D perhaps matching TRBD1 (5 bases). The CDR3 has 14 amino acids. Trimming removed 10 bases from V and 8 bases from J, with 23 bases in between. Germline values: CDR1 ENHRY, CDR2 SYGVKD. The CDR3 spells CATQDLRGREGYTF. In DNA, the CDR3 is TGTGCCACCCAGGATCTGCGGGGACGGGAAGGCTACACCTTC.

V and J are TRBV9 and TRBJ2-5; 7 bases map to TRBD1. Germline values: CDR1 SGDLS, CDR2 YYNGEE. V trimming: 4 bases; J trimming: 2 bases; junction bases outside the gene matches: 11. This CDR3 has 16 amino acids. The CDR3 DNA reads TGTGCCAGCAGCCCTAGAAACAGGGGTCGGCAAGAGACCCAGTACTTC. Translated: CASSPRNRGRQETQYF.

The chain is built from TRBV4-1 and TRBJ1-2; 10 positions match TRBD1. Per germline, CDR1 MGHRA and CDR2 YSYEKL. V lost 1 base to trimming and J lost 4 bases; unmatched junction nucleotides: 6. The CDR3 length is 16 residues. For the CDR3, the DNA is TGCGCCAGCAGCCAAGGGGGACAGGGGTTCACCTATGGCTACACCTTC. Residues: CASSQGGQGFTYGYTF.

The V call is TRBV10-3, the J call TRBJ2-2, with TRBD1 matching 8 bases. Germline values: CDR1 ENHRY, CDR2 SYGVKD. V was pared by 11 bases and J by 6 bases, with 11 bases of the junction left unmatched. The CDR3 length is 14 residues. The CDR3 sequence: CACGKGDRSGELFF. In nucleotides, the CDR3 is TGTGCCTGTGGCAAAGGGGACAGGTCCGGGGAGCTGTTTTTT.

V gene TRBV18 combines with J gene TRBJ2-2, with TRBD1 matching over 9 bases. In germline, CDR1 is KGHSH, CDR2 LQKENI. J lost 7 bases, V lost 1 base, and 7 bases had no gene match. CDR3 length: 16 residues. CDR3 nucleotide sequence: TGTGCCAGCTCACCACGGAACAGGGGGCAAAACGGGGAGCTGTTTTTT. Its translation is CASSPRNRGQNGELFF.

This chain joins TRBV29-1 and TRBJ2-1; 8 bases match TRBD2. This CDR3 contains 17 residues. Germline lookup yields CDR1 SQVTM and CDR2 ANQGSEA. V lost 3 bases and J lost 4; bases outside the gene matches: 14. The CDR3 DNA sequence: TGCAGCGTTGAGGGGGTAGGCGGGGGGACTTTATACAATGAGCAGTTCTTC. Residues: CSVEGVGGGTLYNEQFF.

V and J are TRBV19 and TRBJ1-1; TRBD1 might be the D (5 bases). With 4 bases removed from V and 4 bases from J, the gap between germline ends came to 19 bases. This CDR3 is 16 amino acids long. Germline CDR1 reads LNHDA; CDR2 reads SQIVND (reference sequence). CDR3 DNA: TGTGCCAGTAGTAACGGCAGGGTCGGTGATGCCACTGAAGCTTTCTTT. Translating gives CASSNGRVGDATEAFF.